This T cell receptor beta chain was documented in a study of T-cell reconstitution after alpha-beta-depleted transplantation in children. Study-wide findings and caveats: Elevated TCRbeta diversity at day 60 was traced, in some patients, to surviving recipient T cells and thymic progenitors. At one year after transplant, newly produced T cells mostly accounted for T-cell counts and diversity.

Points on this clonotype: Its target is not known.

The library targeted TCRbeta and was prepared with unique molecular identifiers. TCRdb independently ran MiXCR on the PCR reads; one entry per CDR3 protein. The table includes hundreds of thousands of distinct CDR3 sequences, around 12% detected once. This sequence was found in a girl aged 2-9 years with congenital amegakaryocytic thrombocytopenia, due to receive a stem cell transplant. The input for sequencing was PBMCs, taken before TCRalphabeta/CD19-depleted stem cell transplant.

CDR3 nucleotides: TGCAGCGTTGAACTGGTCAACAAGGGGGACGAGCAGTACTTC. This sequence encodes CSVELVNKGDEQYF. V and J are TRBV29-1 and TRBJ2-7; weak D call: TRBD1 (6 bases). Germline assignment: CDR1 SQVTM and CDR2 ANQGSEA. Trimming left V 2 bases short and J 5 bases short, with 16 bases between. The CDR3 has 14 amino acids.